This T cell receptor (beta chain) derives from a study of human T cells and chemical hapten exposure. Notes on this clonotype: The antigen is not known.

Trimming left V 7 bases short and J 0 bases short, with 17 bases between. Germline assignment: CDR1 ENHRY and CDR2 SYGVKD. CDR3 length: 16 residues. For the library, individual cDNA molecules each received unique molecular identifiers. In the source study's methods: A per-sample median of roughly 100,000 TCRs was observed, with a range of about 20,000 to 700,000. TCRdb reanalysed the RACE reads using MiXCR and keeps one entry per CDR3 protein. TCRdb assigned the V and J calls; the authors' analysis was not used. The table records more than 150,000 distinct CDR3 sequences, about 31% of them present only once. The study's findings and limits: There were significantly more large CDR3 similarity clusters among expanded TCRs than among controls.

Described time point: pre-sensitization, week 0. Specified treatment: therapeutic diphenylcyclopropenone sensitization with weekly scalp DPC. This clonotype was sampled from a young woman with alopecia areata. Some clones in this sample may be carry-over from other donors' samples. The sequenced sample was whole blood, obtained in connection with sensitization to the hapten diphenylcyclopropenone (DPC). The rearrangement uses TRBV10-3 and TRBJ2-3; D tentatively reads TRBD1 or TRBD2 (5 bases each). The CDR3 is CAINDGTAASTDTQYF. In nucleotides, the CDR3 is TGTGCCATCAATGACGGGACCGCAGCTAGCACAGATACGCAGTATTTT.